The clone carrying this T cell receptor beta chain was counted between two and nine times. Data came from immunoSEQ multiplex PCR; TCRdb stores just in-frame clones and leaves some out. The sample contains roughly 150,000 clones, around four fifths of which appear only once. This record comes from a study of blood T cell repertoires in COVID-19. Sequencing was done on a sample of PBMCs or T cells enriched from blood (not recorded which). This receptor was taken from a man aged 50 to 59 who had recovered from COVID-19.

The chain's CDR3 is CASSYSRQVNTEAFF. The CDR3 DNA is TGTGCCAGCAGTTACTCTCGACAGGTGAACACTGAAGCTTTCTTT. V gene TRBV6-6 combines with J gene TRBJ1-1; possible D gene TRBD1, 6 bases. Germline V gene sequence: CDR1 MNHNY, CDR2 SVGAGI (reference sequence). The V end was cut by 0 bases, the J end by 0 bases, with 8 bases between. The CDR3 covers 15 residues.